A selection of T cell receptor beta chains follows, all from one sample in a study of shared clonotypes between healthy human individuals. TCRdb's copy holds only in-frame clones and misses some; the assay was immunoSEQ multiplex PCR. Of 560,000 or so clones listed, approximately 96% are singletons. Sequences were obtained from naive CD8+ T cells sorted from blood. Receptors were obtained from a woman aged 30 to 39 in good health. Each CDR3 is given with its conserved first and last residue. Each record gives: CDR3 DNA, CDR3 protein, J gene, clone size, D gene, V gene. D genes are given only for firm matches. Expanded clones are given a class, and other clones once, few, many or no size at all.

TGTGCCAGCAGCTGGGGGACTAGCGGGGCACTCTCCTACGAGCAGTACTTC | CASSWGTSGALSYEQYF | TRBJ2-7 | NA | TRBD2 | TRBV5-4
TGTGCCAGCTCTAATAGCGGGGGAACAGTCAAAGAAAAACTGTTTTTT | CASSNSGGTVKEKLFF | TRBJ1-4 | NA | NA | TRBV28
TGTGCCAGCAGTCTAAGGGACCTCGGCGGCACTGAAGCTTTCTTT | CASSLRDLGGTEAFF | TRBJ1-1 | NA | NA | TRBV28
TGTGCCAGCAGTTACTCTATAGGACAGAACACTGAAGCTTTCTTT | CASSYSIGQNTEAFF | TRBJ1-1 | NA | NA | TRBV6-6
TGTGCCAGCAGTTTATATCAGGGGGCGATGCGAGAGACCCAGTACTTC | CASSLYQGAMRETQYF | TRBJ2-5 | NA | TRBD1 | TRBV28
TGTGCCAGCAGTGAAGTGCGGGAGGGCCTGATTGAGCAGTTCTTC | CASSEVREGLIEQFF | TRBJ2-1 | NA | TRBD2 | TRBV2
TGTGCCAGCAGTTACTCCAGGGGCGAGCAGTACTTC | CASSYSRGEQYF | TRBJ2-7 | NA | NA | TRBV6-5
TGTGCCAGCAGCATAAGCGATATGGATGGCTACACCTTC | CASSISDMDGYTF | TRBJ1-2 | NA | NA | TRBV9
TGCGCCAGCAGCTGGGACTCCCGAGGGGTCAATGAGCAGTTCTTC | CASSWDSRGVNEQFF | TRBJ2-1 | NA | NA | TRBV5-1
TGTGCCAGCAGCTTAGGGCTAGCGGAAGAGACCCAGTACTTC | CASSLGLAEETQYF | TRBJ2-5 | few | TRBD2 | TRBV11-2
TGTGCCAGCAGTTTATCCCCGGCAGGAACCTACGAGCAGTACTTC | CASSLSPAGTYEQYF | TRBJ2-7 | NA | NA | TRBV27
TGTGCCAGCAGCCCTCTAGCGGGAGTACCAGATACGCAGTATTTT | CASSPLAGVPDTQYF | TRBJ2-3 | NA | TRBD2 | TRBV7-8
TGTGCCAGCAGTTTATCGACAGGGTTTGGTGGTGGCTACACCTTC | CASSLSTGFGGGYTF | TRBJ1-2 | NA | TRBD1 | TRBV27
TGTGCCAGCAGCCAACGGGGAGATACGCAGTATTTT | CASSQRGDTQYF | TRBJ2-3 | NA | NA | TRBV11-2
TGCGCCAGCAGCTTCCGGGACGGGATATACGGCTACACCTTC | CASSFRDGIYGYTF | TRBJ1-2 | once | NA | TRBV5-1
TGCGCCAGCAGTGGTGGCACAGTTAACGAGCAGTACTTC | CASSGGTVNEQYF | TRBJ2-7 | NA | NA | TRBV10-1